This TCR beta chain was profiled in a study of neurological immune-mediated disorders (dated by TCRdb to the late 2010s). As for the study more broadly: Of the approximately 35 multiple sclerosis patients, around 30 had relapsing-remitting MS and 3 had secondary progressive MS. Using UMI-based sequencing, the study compared peripheral blood TCR-beta repertoires from patients with HTLV-I-associated myelopathy (HAM/TSP), patients with multiple sclerosis, and healthy controls. The 90 to 110 TCR-beta libraries covered PBMC samples along with longitudinal samples, technical triplicates, and paired sorted CD4+ and CD8+ T-cell subsets. The cohort comprised about 68 subjects: roughly 14 HAM/TSP patients, some 34 multiple sclerosis patients and around 20 healthy controls. Results and caveats for the whole study, not just this receptor: In phylogenetic analysis, the repertoires of 18 of 34 MS patients grouped into a cluster of related CDR3 sequences, which suggests a possible signature at the repertoire level. Expanded clones from different subjects shared no identical CDR3 amino acid sequences, which suggests that TCR-beta repertoires were private in all groups. No clinical or MRI features were associated with the MS cluster, and the authors said that larger cohorts are needed. TCR clonal expansion was highest in HAM/TSP patients and lowest in MS patients, with MS patients falling below even healthy controls.

CDR1 DFQATT and CDR2 SNEGSKA were looked up in the germline V gene (reference sequence). From the cysteine through the phenylalanine, the CDR3 covers 13 amino acids. Only the CDR3 DNA stays, 39 bases, in frame from base 1. V has 5 bases trimmed and J has 5 bases trimmed; junction bases matching no gene number 6. This clonotype was picked up many times. Its antigen is not yet known. Base quality data are lacking; no much larger clone is found one base away. cDNA synthesis used template-switch 5'RACE with a primer carrying a 10-nucleotide random unique molecular identifier tagging each TCR transcript. Each sequencing run produced over 160 million TCR-beta sequences covering 15-18 subjects. The RNeasy kit was used for extraction of total RNA. TCR-beta VDJ regions were amplified with primers for the TCR constant region and the 5'RACE anchor, using the KAPA Real-time Library Amplification kit. A first PCR added sample indexes and Illumina adaptors, and a second PCR then raised library yield. After purification with Ampure beads, the TCR product of roughly 650 bp was size-selected on a 2% E-gel SizeSelection system. Before pooling, libraries had their quality checked on a Bioanalyzer, their concentration measured with Qubit, and their quantity determined with the Kapa Library Quantification kit. Libraries were sequenced paired-end 2 x 150 bp on an Illumina HiSeq 2500. To increase sequence diversity, roughly 24-32% phiX was spiked into each library pool. The source study handled its data this way. The quality-filtered reads were processed with the UMI-based MiGEC pipeline, whose error correction step removed more than 75% of the raw TCR sequences. IMGT germline references were used for alignment of VDJ genes, and clonotypes were defined by a unique CDR3 amino acid sequence together with V-J genes. VDJtools evaluated clonal expansion, Shannon diversity and CDR3 relatedness (CalcPairwiseDistances, ClusterSamples); CLCbio workbench built phylogenetic trees. Expanded clones were defined as having at least 8 unique UMIs, based on coefficient-of-variation modelling across technical triplicates. The public reads were quality trimmed at Q25 with fastp and then assembled into clones with MiXCR by TCRdb, keeping productive beta chains. Each entry is one CDR3 protein sequence, shown with its most common DNA and genes. In this record, the V and J calls reflect TCRdb's handling and not the investigators' own analysis. The sample table lists about 62,000 distinct CDR3 sequences, less than 4% of them with a count of one. The ten largest account for around 2.2% of the sample.

Unsorted PBMC libraries were generated from 2 million PBMCs stored in RNAlater at -80 °C until RNA extraction. The multiple sclerosis patients were enrolled in a US clinical protocol that evaluated disease progression with magnetic resonance imaging. Peripheral blood was subjected to Ficoll-Hypaque density gradient centrifugation to isolate PBMCs, which were then cryopreserved in liquid nitrogen. The sequence came from a woman aged 45-65 years with multiple sclerosis. This chain is built from TRBV20-1 and TRBJ2-1; 7 junctional bases match TRBD2. Sequencing used PBMCs. This receptor carries the CDR3 CSAPGGSNNEQFF. The DNA reads as follows: TGCAGTGCTCCTGGCGGGAGCAACAATGAGCAGTTCTTC.